This T cell receptor (beta chain) was recorded in a study of T-cell reconstitution after alpha-beta-depleted transplantation in children (TCRdb year 2016). Some background on the complete study: Using TCR repertoire profiling, the study quantitatively followed how T-cell immune reconstitution unfolded in children after TCRalphabeta/CD19-depleted allogeneic hematopoietic cell transplantation. Study-wide findings and limitations: The high TCRbeta diversity at day 60 in some patients was ascribed to recipient T cells and intrathymic progenitors that had survived conditioning. The apparently early alphabetaT-cell count recovery about two months after transplant was reportedly dependent on only several hundred rapidly expanded clones derived from non-depleted graft cells. Over subsequent months, a decline in hyperexpanded clone frequencies was noted, and after one year, T-cell counts and TCRbeta diversity were mostly ascribed to newly produced T cells.

Libraries were built with PCR. The run used an Illumina HiSeq 2500. TCR library preparation used molecular barcoding, with unique molecular identifiers applied to normalize quantification of the TCRbeta repertoire. TCRdb cleaned the public reads at Q25 with fastp, built clones with MiXCR and kept in-frame beta chains. Each entry is one CDR3 protein sequence, shown with its most common DNA and genes. The sample table contains around 100,000 distinct CDR3 sequences; only one count was recorded for 7.5% to 9.5% of them. The ten biggest clones cover around 15% of the sample. The junction carries 11 bases between V and J, which are trimmed by 3 bases and 0 bases respectively. The cysteine opens and the phenylalanine closes a CDR3 of 15 amino acids. Only the CDR3 region is kept as DNA, spanning 45 bases read in frame from base 1. The treatment or condition label, read with the paper, signifies: allogeneic hematopoietic cell transplantation with graft depleted of TCRalphabeta T cells and CD19 B cells. The transplant recipients were children given TCRalphabeta/CD19-depleted allogeneic hematopoietic cell grafts.

This clonotype appeared many times. Its target antigen remains unknown. No clone much larger than this one lies a single base away; base qualities are absent. The specimen comprised PBMCs, sampled before TCRalphabeta/CD19-depleted stem cell transplant. This clonotype originated in a boy between 2 and 10 years old with acute lymphoblastic leukemia, due to receive a stem cell transplant. This sequence uses TRBV12-3 or TRBV12-4 and TRBJ1-1; the D gene lacks a confident call. The CDR3 protein: CASSFQATMNTEAFF. The base sequence is TGTGCCAGCAGTTTCCAGGCCACTATGAACACTGAAGCTTTCTTT.